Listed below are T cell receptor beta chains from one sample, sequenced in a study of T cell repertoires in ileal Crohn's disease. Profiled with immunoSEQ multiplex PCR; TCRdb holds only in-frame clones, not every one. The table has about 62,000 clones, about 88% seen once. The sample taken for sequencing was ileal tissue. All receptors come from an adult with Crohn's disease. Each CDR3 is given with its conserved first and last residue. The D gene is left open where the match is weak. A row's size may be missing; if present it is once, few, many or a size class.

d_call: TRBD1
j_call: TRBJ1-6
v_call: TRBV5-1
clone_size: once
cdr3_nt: TGCGCCAGCAGCCGGACGGGACAGGGAAATTCACCCCTCCACTTT
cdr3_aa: CASSRTGQGNSPLHF

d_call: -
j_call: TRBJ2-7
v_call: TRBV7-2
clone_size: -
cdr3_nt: TGTGCCAGCAGCTTATCCCCTAGCGCAACCTACGAGCAGTACTTC
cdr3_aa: CASSLSPSATYEQYF

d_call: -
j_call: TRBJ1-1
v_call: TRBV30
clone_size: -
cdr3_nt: TGTGCCTGGAGTGTAACAGAATTGAACACTGAAGCTTTCTTT
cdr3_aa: CAWSVTELNTEAFF

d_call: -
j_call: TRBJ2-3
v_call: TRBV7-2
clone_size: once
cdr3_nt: TGTGCCAGCAGCTTATATTTAGCGGCCCGCACAGATACGCAGTATTTT
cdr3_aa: CASSLYLAARTDTQYF

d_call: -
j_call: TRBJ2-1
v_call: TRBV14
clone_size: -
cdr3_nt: TGTGCCAGCAGCCAGGATGACACCTACAATGAGCAGTTCTTC
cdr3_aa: CASSQDDTYNEQFF

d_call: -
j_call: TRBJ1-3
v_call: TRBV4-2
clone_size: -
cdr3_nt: TGTGCCAGCAGCCAAGGTGGTGGGGGCGGAAACACCATATATTTT
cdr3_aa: CASSQGGGGGNTIYF

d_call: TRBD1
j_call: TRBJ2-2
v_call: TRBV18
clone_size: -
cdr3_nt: TGTGCCAGCTCACCAGCGGGGACAGGGAACACCGGGGAGCTGTTTTTT
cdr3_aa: CASSPAGTGNTGELFF

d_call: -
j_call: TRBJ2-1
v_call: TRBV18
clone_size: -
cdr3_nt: TGTGCCAGCTCACCCATTCGGGTATTCAATGAGCAGTTCTTC
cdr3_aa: CASSPIRVFNEQFF

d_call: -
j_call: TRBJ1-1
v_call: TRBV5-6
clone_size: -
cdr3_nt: TGTGCCAGCCGCGACAGGCAGACGAGGAACACTGAAGCTTTCTTT
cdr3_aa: CASRDRQTRNTEAFF

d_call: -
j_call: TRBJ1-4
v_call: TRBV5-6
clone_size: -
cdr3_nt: TGTGCCAGCAGCTTGGATGCTAATAATGAAAAACTGTTTTTT
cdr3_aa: CASSLDANNEKLFF

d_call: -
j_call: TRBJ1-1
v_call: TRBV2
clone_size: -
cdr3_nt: TGTGCCAGCCGTTCCGTTGAAGCTTTCTTT
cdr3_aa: CASRSVEAFF

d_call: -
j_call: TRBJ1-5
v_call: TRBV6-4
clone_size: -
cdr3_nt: TGTGCCAGCAGTGCAGAACAGGGCCAGCCCCAGCATTTT
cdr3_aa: CASSAEQGQPQHF

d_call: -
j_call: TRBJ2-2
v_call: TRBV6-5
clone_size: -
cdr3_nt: TGTGCCAGCAAGGAACAGTACAACACCGGGGAGCTGTTTTTT
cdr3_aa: CASKEQYNTGELFF

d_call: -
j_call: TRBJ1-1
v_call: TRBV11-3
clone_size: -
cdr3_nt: TGTGCCAGCAGCTTAATTGGACAGACAAACACTGAAGCTTTCTTT
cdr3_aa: CASSLIGQTNTEAFF

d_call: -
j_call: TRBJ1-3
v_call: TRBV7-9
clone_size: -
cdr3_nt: TGTGCCAGCAGCTTAGCCCGCGGGCAAGATGGAGACACCATATATTTT
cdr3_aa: CASSLARGQDGDTIYF

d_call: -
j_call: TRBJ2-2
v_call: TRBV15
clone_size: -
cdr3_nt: TGTGCCACCAGCAGAGATGGAGCGGTTTGGGGAACCGGGGAGCTGTTTTTT
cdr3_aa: CATSRDGAVWGTGELFF

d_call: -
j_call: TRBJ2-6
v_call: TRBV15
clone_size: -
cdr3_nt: TGTGCCACCAGCCGAAGGGGCTCTGGGGCCAACGTCCTGACTTTC
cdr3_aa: CATSRRGSGANVLTF

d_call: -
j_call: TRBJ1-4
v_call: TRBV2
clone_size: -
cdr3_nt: TGTGCCAGCAGTGAAGACAGGGTAAATGAAAAACTGTTTTTT
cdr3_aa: CASSEDRVNEKLFF

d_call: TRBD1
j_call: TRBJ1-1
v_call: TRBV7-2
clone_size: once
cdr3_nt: TGTGCCAGCAGACGGGGACAGGGAGCTTTCTTT
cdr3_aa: CASRRGQGAFF

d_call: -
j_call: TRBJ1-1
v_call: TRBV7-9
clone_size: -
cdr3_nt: TGTGCCAGCAGCCCCCAGGGACTCCCTGAAGCTTTCTTT
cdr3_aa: CASSPQGLPEAFF

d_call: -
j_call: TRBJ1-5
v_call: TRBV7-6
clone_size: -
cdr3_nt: TGTGCCAGCAGCCCCAATCGCAATCAGCCCCAGCATTTT
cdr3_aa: CASSPNRNQPQHF

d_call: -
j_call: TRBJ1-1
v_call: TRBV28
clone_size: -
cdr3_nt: TGTGCCAGCGGGCACACCAAGGGGAAGGCTGAAGCTTTCTTT
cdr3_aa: CASGHTKGKAEAFF

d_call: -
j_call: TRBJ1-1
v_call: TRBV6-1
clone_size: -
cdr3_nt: TGTGCCAGCAGTGACTCCGGGACACTGGCTGAAGCTTTCTTT
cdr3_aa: CASSDSGTLAEAFF

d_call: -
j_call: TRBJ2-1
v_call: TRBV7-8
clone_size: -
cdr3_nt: TGTGCCAGCAGCTTAATTTACCTCAGGGATGAGCAGTTCTTC
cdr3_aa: CASSLIYLRDEQFF

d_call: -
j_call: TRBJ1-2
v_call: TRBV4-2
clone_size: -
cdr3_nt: TGTGCCAGCACCCCTATGGGGGCGTTAGACTATGGCTACACCTTC
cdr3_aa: CASTPMGALDYGYTF

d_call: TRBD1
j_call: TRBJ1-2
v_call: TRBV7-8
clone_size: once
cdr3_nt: TGTGCCAGCAGCCCTACCGGGACAGGCGTTCGCTACACCTTC
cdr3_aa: CASSPTGTGVRYTF

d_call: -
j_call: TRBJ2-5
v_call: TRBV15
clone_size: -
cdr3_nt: TGTGCCACCAGCGGAGCCGGGATTCAAGAGACCCAGTACTTC
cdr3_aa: CATSGAGIQETQYF

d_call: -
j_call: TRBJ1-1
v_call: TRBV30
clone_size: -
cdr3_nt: TGTGCCTGGAGACTCCAGGGGAACACTGAAGCTTTCTTT
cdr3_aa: CAWRLQGNTEAFF

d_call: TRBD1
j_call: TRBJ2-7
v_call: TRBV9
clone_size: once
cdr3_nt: TGTGCCAGCAGCGTAGGGATCACGGACAGGGGGACTTACGAGCAGTACTTC
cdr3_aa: CASSVGITDRGTYEQYF

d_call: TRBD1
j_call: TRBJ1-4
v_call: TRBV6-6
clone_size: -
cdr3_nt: TGTGCCAGCAGGCAACAGGGGGCAGGGGAAAAACTGTTTTTT
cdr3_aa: CASRQQGAGEKLFF

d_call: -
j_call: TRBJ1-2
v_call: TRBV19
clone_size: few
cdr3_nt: TGTGCCAGTAGTATAGGGGGAATCGGGAGCTATGGCTACACCTTC
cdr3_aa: CASSIGGIGSYGYTF

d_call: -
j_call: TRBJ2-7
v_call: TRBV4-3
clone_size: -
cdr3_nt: TGCGCCAGCAGCCCGGGTGACAGGTCATCCTACGAGCAGTACTTC
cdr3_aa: CASSPGDRSSYEQYF

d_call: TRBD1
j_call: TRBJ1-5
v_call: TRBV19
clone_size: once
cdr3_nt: TGTGCCAGTAGTCCCGGACAGGGCTCTAATCAGCCCCAGCATTTT
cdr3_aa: CASSPGQGSNQPQHF

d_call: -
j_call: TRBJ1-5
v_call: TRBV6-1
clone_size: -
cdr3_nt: TGTGCCAGCAGTGGGAGCAAGGATCAGCCCCAGCATTTT
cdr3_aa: CASSGSKDQPQHF

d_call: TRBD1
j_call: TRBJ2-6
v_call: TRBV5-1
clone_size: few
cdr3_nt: TGCGCCAGCAGCTTGAGGTCGGGACAGACCCTTGGGGCCAACGTCCTGACTTTC
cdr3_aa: CASSLRSGQTLGANVLTF

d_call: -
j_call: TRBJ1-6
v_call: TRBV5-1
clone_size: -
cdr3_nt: TGCGCCAGCAGTTTGGACTCCCGGGGTATCAGTGATTCACCCCTCCACTTT
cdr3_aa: CASSLDSRGISDSPLHF

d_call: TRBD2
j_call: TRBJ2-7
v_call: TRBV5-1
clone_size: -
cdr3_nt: TGCGCCAGCAGCTTGGGGGCTAGCGGGGTTTTGGCCTACGAGCAGTACTTC
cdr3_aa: CASSLGASGVLAYEQYF